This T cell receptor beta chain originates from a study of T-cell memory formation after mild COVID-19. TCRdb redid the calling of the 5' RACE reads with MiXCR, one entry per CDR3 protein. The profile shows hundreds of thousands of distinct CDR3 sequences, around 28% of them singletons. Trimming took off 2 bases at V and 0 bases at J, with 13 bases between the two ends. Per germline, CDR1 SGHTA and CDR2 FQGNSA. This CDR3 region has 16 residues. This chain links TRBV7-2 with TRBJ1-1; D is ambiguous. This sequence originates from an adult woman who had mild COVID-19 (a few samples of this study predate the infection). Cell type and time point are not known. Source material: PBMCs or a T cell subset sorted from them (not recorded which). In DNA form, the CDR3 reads TGTGCCAGCAGCTTAACACCGGACCGTCTGAACACTGAAGCTTTCTTT. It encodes CASSLTPDRLNTEAFF.